This TCR beta chain was sequenced for a study of T cells in Graves' hyperthyroidism and ophthalmopathy. As for the study in general: Peripheral blood samples were taken at initial diagnosis, prior to any treatment. The study, taken as a whole, reports: Most clonotypes expanded in the thyroid (above 0.001) were also present in blood.

Notes on this clonotype: Its matching antigen is unknown.

The study enrolled patients aged 18 to 65 with newly diagnosed hyperthyroidism of under 2 months' duration. Using RNA transcripts as the source, TCR beta CDR3 regions were amplified. The HTBI set primed first-round TCR CDR3 RT-PCR. TCRdb analysed the multiplex PCR reads with MiXCR anew, one entry per CDR3 protein. The sample records some 720,000 distinct CDR3 sequences, around 15% being singletons. CDR1 is DFQATT and CDR2 is SNEGSKA in the germline V gene (reference sequence). The CDR3 sequence is 13 residues long. Trimming stripped 6 bases from V and 8 bases from J, with 17 bases between. The sample taken for sequencing was blood. V usage is TRBV20-1 and J usage is TRBJ2-1; TRBD2 might be the D (6 bases). This receptor was obtained from a man younger than 35 with Graves' hyperthyroidism. CDR3 in DNA: TGCAGTGCAACCAAGACTAGGCGCGATGAGCAGTTCTTC. Protein: CSATKTRRDEQFF.